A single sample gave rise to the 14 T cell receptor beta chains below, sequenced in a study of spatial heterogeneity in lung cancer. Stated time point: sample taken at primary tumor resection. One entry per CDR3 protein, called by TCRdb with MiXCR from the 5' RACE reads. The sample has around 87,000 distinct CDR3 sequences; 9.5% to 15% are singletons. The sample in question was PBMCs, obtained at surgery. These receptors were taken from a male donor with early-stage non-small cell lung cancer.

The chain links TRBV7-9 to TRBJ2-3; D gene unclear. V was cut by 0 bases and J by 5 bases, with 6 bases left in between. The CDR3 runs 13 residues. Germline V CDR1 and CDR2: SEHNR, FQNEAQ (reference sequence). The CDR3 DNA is TGTGCCAGCAGCTTAGCCTTTTTAGATACGCAGTATTTT. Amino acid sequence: CASSLAFLDTQYF.

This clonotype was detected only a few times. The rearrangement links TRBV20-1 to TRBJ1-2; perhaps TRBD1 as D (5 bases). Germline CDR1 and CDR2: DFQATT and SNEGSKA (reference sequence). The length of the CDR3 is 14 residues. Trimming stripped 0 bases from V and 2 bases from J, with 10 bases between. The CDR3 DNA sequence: TGCAGTGCTAGAGATGACAAGGGGAACTATGGCTACACCTTC. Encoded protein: CSARDDKGNYGYTF.

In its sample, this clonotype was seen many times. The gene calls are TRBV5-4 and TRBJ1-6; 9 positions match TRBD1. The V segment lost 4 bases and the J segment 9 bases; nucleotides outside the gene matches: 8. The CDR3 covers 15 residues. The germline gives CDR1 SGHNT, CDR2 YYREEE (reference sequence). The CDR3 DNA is TGTGCCAGCAGCGCTTCCGGGACAGGGACTTCACCCCTCCACTTT. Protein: CASSASGTGTSPLHF.

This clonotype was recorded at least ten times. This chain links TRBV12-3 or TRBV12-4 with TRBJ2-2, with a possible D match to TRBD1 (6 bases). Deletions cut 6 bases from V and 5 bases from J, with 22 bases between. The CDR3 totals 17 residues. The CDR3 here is CASSTGLRLQGTGELFF. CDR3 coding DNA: TGTGCCAGCAGCACCGGCTTGCGGCTCCAGGGGACCGGGGAGCTGTTTTTT.

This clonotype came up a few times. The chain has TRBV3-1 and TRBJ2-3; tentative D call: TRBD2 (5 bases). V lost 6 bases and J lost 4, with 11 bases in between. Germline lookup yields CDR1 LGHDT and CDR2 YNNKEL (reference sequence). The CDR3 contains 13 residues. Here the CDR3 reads CASSTTRADTQYF. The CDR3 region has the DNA TGTGCCAGCAGTACCACGAGGGCAGATACGCAGTATTTT.

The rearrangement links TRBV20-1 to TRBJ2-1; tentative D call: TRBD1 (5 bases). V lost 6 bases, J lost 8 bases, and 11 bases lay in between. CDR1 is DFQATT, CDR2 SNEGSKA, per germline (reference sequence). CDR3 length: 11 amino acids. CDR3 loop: CSAQGGDEQFF. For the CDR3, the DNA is TGCAGTGCGCAGGGCGGAGATGAGCAGTTCTTC.

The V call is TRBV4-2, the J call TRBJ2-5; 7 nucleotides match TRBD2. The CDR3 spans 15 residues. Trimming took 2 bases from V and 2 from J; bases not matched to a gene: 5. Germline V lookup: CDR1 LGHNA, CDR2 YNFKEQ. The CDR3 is CASSQRYSGQETQYF. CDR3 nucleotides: TGTGCCAGCAGCCAAAGGTATAGCGGGCAAGAGACCCAGTACTTC.

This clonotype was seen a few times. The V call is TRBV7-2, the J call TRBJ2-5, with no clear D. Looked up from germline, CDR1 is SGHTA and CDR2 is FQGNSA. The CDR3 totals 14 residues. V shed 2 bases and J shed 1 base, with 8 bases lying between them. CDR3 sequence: CASSLTHTQETQYF. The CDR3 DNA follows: TGTGCCAGCAGCTTAACGCACACCCAAGAGACCCAGTACTTC.

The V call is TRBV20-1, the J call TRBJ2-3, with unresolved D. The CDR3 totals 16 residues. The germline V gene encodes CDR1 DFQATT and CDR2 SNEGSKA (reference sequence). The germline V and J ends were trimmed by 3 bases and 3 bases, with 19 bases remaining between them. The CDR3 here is CSARPLETGFTDTQYF. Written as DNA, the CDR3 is TGCAGTGCTAGGCCTCTGGAAACCGGATTTACAGATACGCAGTATTTT.

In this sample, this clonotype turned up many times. CDR3 nucleotide sequence: TGTGCCAGCAGCCTGGGACTCGGCACAGATACGCAGTATTTT. As protein: CASSLGLGTDTQYF. J is TRBJ2-3 and V is TRBV12-3 or TRBV12-4; D is possibly TRBD2 (6 bases). V lost 6 bases and J 1 base, leaving 11 bases between the germline ends. The CDR3 totals 14 residues.

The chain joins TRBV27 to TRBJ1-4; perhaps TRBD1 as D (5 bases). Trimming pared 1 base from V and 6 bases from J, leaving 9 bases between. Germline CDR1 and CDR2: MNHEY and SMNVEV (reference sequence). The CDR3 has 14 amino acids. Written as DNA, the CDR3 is TGTGCCAGCAGTTTATGGGCAGGGTATGAAAAACTGTTTTTT. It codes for CASSLWAGYEKLFF.

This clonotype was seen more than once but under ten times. The CDR3 loop reads CAAGQGSYEQYF. The CDR3 DNA reads TGTGCGGCGGGGCAGGGAAGCTACGAGCAGTACTTC. V and J are TRBV30 and TRBJ2-7, with D perhaps matching TRBD2 (6 bases). Per germline, CDR1 GTSNPN and CDR2 SVGIG (reference sequence). The CDR3 is 12 residues long.

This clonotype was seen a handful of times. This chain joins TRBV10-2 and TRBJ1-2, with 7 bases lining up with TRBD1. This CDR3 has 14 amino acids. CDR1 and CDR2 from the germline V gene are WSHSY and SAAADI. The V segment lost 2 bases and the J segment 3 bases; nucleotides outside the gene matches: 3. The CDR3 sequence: CASSEGTEYYGYTF. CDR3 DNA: TGCGCCAGCAGTGAGGGGACAGAGTACTATGGCTACACCTTC.

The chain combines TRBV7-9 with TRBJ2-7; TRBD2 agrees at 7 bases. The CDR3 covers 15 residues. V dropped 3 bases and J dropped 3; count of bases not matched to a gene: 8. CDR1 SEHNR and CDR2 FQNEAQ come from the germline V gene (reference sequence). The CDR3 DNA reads TGTGCCAGCAGCTTCACGGGGGGATACAACTACGAGCAGTACTTC. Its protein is CASSFTGGYNYEQYF. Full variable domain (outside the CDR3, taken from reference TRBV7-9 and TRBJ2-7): DTGVSQNPRHKITKRGQNVTFRCDPISEHNRLYWYRQTLGQGPEFLTYFQNEAQLEKSRLLSDRFSAERPKGSFSTLEIQRTEQGDSAMYLCASSFTGGYNYEQYFGPGTRLTVT.